This TCR beta chain appears in the sequencing data of a study of blood T cell repertoires in COVID-19. The J segment lost 3 bases and the V segment lost 5 bases, leaving 19 bases of the junction unmatched. CDR1 SGHTA and CDR2 FQGTGA come from the germline V gene. The CDR3 length is 20 residues. The assay was immunoSEQ multiplex PCR, and TCRdb's table has in-frame clones only and misses some. Altogether about 280,000 clones are present, 80% to 90% being singletons, with the ten largest covering about 4%. The sequence was collected from a young woman with acute COVID-19. Sequenced sample: PBMCs or T cells enriched from blood (not recorded which). This chain uses TRBV7-3 with TRBJ2-3, with 11 bases aligning to TRBD2. CDR3 protein: CASSPAPLSTSGRWTDTQYF. As DNA, the CDR3 is TGTGCCAGCAGCCCGGCCCCTCTATCAACTAGCGGGAGATGGACAGATACGCAGTATTTT.